This entry describes one T cell receptor beta chain. This receptor's antigen is unknown. No base quality information exists; no much larger clone differs at one position. The data were obtained in a study of cytomegalovirus exposure and HLA in healthy donors (dated by TCRdb to 2015 to 2018). Regarding the study in general: According to an earlier analysis of a few hundred of the donors, about 179 million T cells yielded roughly 110 million unique TCR beta sequences and more than 250 Gb of sequence data. An early release covering some 640 HLA-typed donors comprised around 300 gigabases of sequencing data and around 80 million unique TCR sequences. Among the roughly 370 genotyped donors, roughly 80% belonged to the genetic ancestry cluster associated with self-reported Caucasian donors. The aim of the study was to test whether cataloging public T cell receptors could identify signatures of past pathogen exposure. The T cell repertoires of 666 subjects were profiled by immunosequencing and related to cytomegalovirus serostatus. Along with the approximately 620-subject first cohort, a separate validation cohort of over a hundred different subjects was used. To predict cytomegalovirus infection status, the study brought together high-throughput TCR immunosequencing, statistical association of individual TCRs with disease status, and machine learning. A later analysis re-analyzed previously published TCR beta repertoires from 550 to 700 donors and added high-resolution HLA genotyping to study TCR occurrence patterns. In the later analysis, no new phenotypic data were used to find candidate immune exposures; instead, reliance was placed on TCR beta sequences and their occurrence across donors. An earlier analysis of 587 of the donors used high-throughput TCR beta sequencing to judge whether each TCR beta V gene segment behaved as functional or pseudogenic. Alongside the repertoire data, information on donor age, sex, ethnicity and CMV serostatus was compiled. In a later genetic analysis, genome-wide SNP genotypes for about three fifths of the roughly 670 donors were used, and that subset was treated as a discovery cohort. Every repertoire in the discovery cohort had been generated on one and the same sequencing platform. Class I and class II HLA loci were covered by the typing at four-digit resolution. Typing coverage varied by locus: roughly 620-640 donors for A, B, C, DRB1 and DQB1; approximately 520 for DQA1; over 600 for DPA1; fewer than 480 for DPB1. Four to six DR-DQ haplotypes were handled as single units for association and clustering, since linkage in the cohort was strong. Across about 370 genotyped donors of the cohort, an average of about 250,000 unique TCR beta nucleotide sequences per donor were sequenced, and approximately 17% of those sequences were non-productive.

Overall study outcomes, separate from this receptor: In a later analysis, TCR association rates were found to vary across HLA loci, with the most associated TCRs seen for DRB1 alleles and the fewest for HLA-C alleles. Strong co-occurrence of HLA alleles, especially DR and DQ, made assigning TCR associations to individual alleles difficult. In a later analysis, HLA-associated TCR beta chains were found to be more clonally expanded and to have lower generation probabilities than equally common non-associated chains. Only TCR beta chains were sequenced in this cohort, and the absence of alpha or paired-chain data limited detectable features. In a later analysis, most CMV-associated TCR beta chains were found to appear HLA-restricted, with HLA associations seemingly driven largely by CMV exposure. CMV serostatus was the only immune exposure information available for the cohort. The presence/absence analyses assumed that sequencing depth was roughly uniform across donors, and that assumption may not be true. Because HLA typing was unavailable for some donors at each locus, only the typed subset was used in association tests. Most TCR sequences were seen in very few donors, while some public TCRs were found in many individuals. Several of the top co-occurrence clusters appeared to be linked to parvovirus B19, influenza, CMV and Epstein-Barr virus, according to a later analysis. A further reported finding was that TCR beta sequences accurately predicted the HLA-A and HLA-B alleles for most subjects in the first cohort. The authors suggested that the approach could potentially be generalized to other disease states and immunological phenotypes. Linkage disequilibrium might explain the correlated functional status among segregating V segments, but an unknown experimental factor could not be excluded. A total of 164 TCR beta chains were listed by the study as associated with cytomegalovirus. In vitro tests confirmed that a few of the cytomegalovirus-associated TCR beta chains recognize cytomegalovirus antigens. In a later genetic analysis, fewer N-insertions in productive TCRs were reported among donors in an Asian-associated ancestry cluster than the roughly 700-donor mean. A later analysis associated about 17,000 TCR beta sequences with specific HLA alleles at a false discovery rate of 0.05. In an earlier analysis of 587 of the donors, most TCR beta V segments appeared in productive rearrangements about 87% or about 30% of the time, broadly matching IMGT annotations. Because counts were too low, some 16 rarely observed V segments, including chromosome 9 orphons, were excluded from the earlier analysis of about 500 of the donors. The classifier was reported to diagnose cytomegalovirus status with high specificity and sensitivity in both the original and validation cohorts. Some IMGT-functional V segments, including TRBV6-2 and TRBV6-3, could not be distinguished by the 87-base-pair reads and were therefore excluded. A cluster of highly shared sequence variants was judged likely to be a technical artifact of the sequencing pipeline. An association between a missense DCLRE1C variant and V-gene and J-gene trimming of TCR beta chains was found in a later genetic analysis and replicated in an independent cohort.

Libraries were made using the immunoSEQ multiplex PCR assay. For the multiplex PCR, a mixture combining 60 forward primers for TCR Vbeta segments and 13 reverse primers for TCR Jbeta segments was used. The CDR3 region of rearranged TCR beta genes was amplified from genomic DNA by a multiplex PCR assay. On the Illumina HiSeq System, the amplified TCR beta libraries were sequenced as 87-base-pair reads. Turning to the authors' computational methods: Across the 700 or so repertoires, a later analysis counted some 81 million unique TCR beta chains, roughly 11 million of which were shared by at least two donors. To remove PCR and sequencing errors, raw reads were error-corrected and collapsed into unique sequences using a nearest-neighbor algorithm that merged closely related sequences. To assign V, D and J gene segments, CDR3 sequences were aligned to IMGT reference sequences. For a sequence to be retained, at least a six-nucleotide match to both a V gene segment and a J gene segment was required. A rearrangement was called productive if the CDR3 had no stop codons and remained in frame with V and J, and every other rearrangement was called non-productive. CDR3 was defined by IMGT convention, running from the second conserved V-encoded cysteine to the conserved J-encoded phenylalanine. In an earlier analysis of roughly 580 of the donors, sequences lacking an unambiguous match to a single V gene segment were excluded. In an earlier analysis of around 590 of the donors, a V segment was called functional when productive rearrangements were above 56.7%, and segregating when the standard deviation between donors exceeded 5%. A statistical classification framework was built for diagnosing cytomegalovirus status from the catalog of TCR beta chain sequences. In a later analysis, V and J genes were assigned by comparing TCR nucleotide sequences against IMGT/GENE-DB human TR gene sequences. Using the TCRdist pipeline, a later analysis assigned CDR3 sequences along with most-parsimonious VDJ recombination scenarios. In a later analysis, each TCR beta chain was defined by its CDR3 amino acid sequence together with its V-gene family, and reads without a unique V-gene family were excluded. As a way to deal with suspected cross-contamination and a sequencing artifact, a later analysis dropped under 600 nucleotide sequences that were highly shared and had low generation probability. In a later analysis, a clonal expansion index for each public chain was calculated from normalized within-repertoire ranks of inferred template counts. In a later analysis, generation probabilities were computed using a VDJ recombination model fitted to out-of-frame rearrangements, and the results were checked against IGoR. In a later analysis, hypergeometric tests were used to score TCR-TCR, TCR-HLA and TCR-CMV co-occurrence, with a repertoire-size bias correction applied to TCR pairs. In a later analysis, false discovery rates were estimated by permuting HLA or CMV assignments 20 times. In a later analysis, co-occurring TCRs were grouped with DBSCAN, and TCRdist sequence similarity was added when clustering was performed within HLA-allele-positive subsets. For co-occurrence clustering, repertoires with fewer than 30,000 or more than 120,000 public chains were excluded, along with five or six repertoires with anomalous nucleotide sharing. TCRdb retrieved this table from immuneACCESS and kept in-frame rearrangements only. Not all clones are present; in checked studies, unresolved V genes account for under half, and no reason is known for the remainder. V, J and clone size were drawn from that table, and D and trimming were deduced from the DNA. In this sample the table shows more than 100,000 clones, approximately 80% of which occur a single time. The ten largest clones take up roughly 1% of the sample.

The cohort was made up of under 800 healthy bone marrow donors. All cohort members were sampled while nominally healthy, although unrecorded immune exposures were likely present. The donor tested CMV seronegative and was one of the 352 seronegative cohort members. A peripheral blood sample was collected from each donor, and TCR beta sequencing was performed on peripheral blood mononuclear cells. The Qiagen DNeasy Blood Extraction Kit was used to extract genomic DNA from the blood cell samples. Including cysteine and phenylalanine, the CDR3 has 14 amino acids. CDR3 DNA is the only sequence kept; it has 42 bases, read in frame from the first base. V is pared back by 4 bases and J by 1 base, with 7 bases lying between the germline termini. As encoded in the germline V gene, CDR1 is SGHDN while CDR2 is FVKESK.

The specimen sequenced was PBMCs. This clonotype was obtained from a woman in her sixties in good health and CMV-seronegative. The sequence is built from TRBV14 and TRBJ2-2, with no reliable assignment of the D segment. DNA sequence: TGTGCCAGCAGCCGGAGTCGGAACACCGGGGAGCTGTTTTTT. Its protein product is CASSRSRNTGELFF.